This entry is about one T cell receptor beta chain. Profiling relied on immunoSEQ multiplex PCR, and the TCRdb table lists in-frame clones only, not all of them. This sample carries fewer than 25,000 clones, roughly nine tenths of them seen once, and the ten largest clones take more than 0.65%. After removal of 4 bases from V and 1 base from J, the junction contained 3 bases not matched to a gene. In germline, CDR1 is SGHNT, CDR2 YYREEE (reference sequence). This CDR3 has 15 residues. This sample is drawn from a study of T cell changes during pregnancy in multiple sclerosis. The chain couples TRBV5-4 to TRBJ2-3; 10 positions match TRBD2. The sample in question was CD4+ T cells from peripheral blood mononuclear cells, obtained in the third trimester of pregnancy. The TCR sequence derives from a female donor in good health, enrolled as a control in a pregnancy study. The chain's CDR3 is CASSSGGAGTDTQYF. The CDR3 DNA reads TGTGCCAGCAGCAGCGGGGGGGCCGGCACAGATACGCAGTATTTT.